The 18 T cell receptor beta chains presented below share a single source sample, sequenced in a study of blood T cells in healthy people across ages. Primers used in a second PCR of roughly 6 to 11 cycles were a sample-barcoded 5' primer and a J-beta primer mix. TCRdb re-called the 5' RACE reads through MiXCR, storing one row per CDR3 protein. Of hundreds of thousands of distinct CDR3 sequences listed, 20% to 25% are singletons. Input material: blood. Every receptor here comes from an older man in good health.

The V gene is TRBV12-3 or TRBV12-4, the J gene TRBJ1-2, with a tentative D call TRBD1 (6 bases). V was pared by 5 bases and J by 5 bases, with 15 bases between. CDR3 length: 14 residues. The DNA for the CDR3 is TGTGCCAGCAGTAGACATCGGACAGAATATGGCTACACCTTC. Encoded protein: CASSRHRTEYGYTF.

The V call is TRBV6-2 or TRBV6-3, the J call TRBJ2-1; D gene ambiguous. CDR3 length: 14 residues. The V gene lost 4 bases and the J gene lost 2 bases, with 9 bases spanning the gap. Germline CDR1 and CDR2: MNHEY and SVGEGT. Written as DNA, the CDR3 is TGTGCCAGCAGTTCCCCCAGAACCTACAATGAGCAGTTCTTC. Translated, it gives CASSSPRTYNEQFF.

The J gene is TRBJ2-5, the V gene TRBV7-2; D call uncertain. The CDR3 length is 15 residues. V lost 1 base and J lost 5, with 14 bases in between. Germline CDR1 reads SGHTA; CDR2 reads FQGNSA. The CDR3 region has the DNA TGTGCCAGCAGCTTAGGCCTCGCCCGGGTTGAGACCCAGTACTTC. This translates into CASSLGLARVETQYF.

This clonotype came up many times. The chain has TRBV29-1 and TRBJ2-5, with 8 bases matching TRBD2. From germline, CDR1 is SQVTM and CDR2 ANQGSEA. The CDR3 is 13 amino acids. V lost 5 bases to trimming and J lost 3 bases; unmatched junction nucleotides: 5. Here the CDR3 DNA reads TGCAGCGTTCCCCCGGGACTAGAAGAGACCCAGTACTTC. Translation gives CSVPPGLEETQYF.

CDR3 sequence: CASSGDSLAKNIQYF. The CDR3 DNA reads as TGCGCCAGCAGCGGGGACTCCTTAGCCAAAAACATTCAGTACTTC. The chain links TRBV4-1 to TRBJ2-4; D is possibly TRBD2 (6 bases). CDR1 and CDR2 (germline): MGHRA, YSYEKL. CDR3 length: 15 amino acids. V shed 5 bases and J shed 0 bases, with 11 bases lying between them.

This chain connects TRBV9 to TRBJ2-5; D unclear. The CDR3 length is 15 residues. The V and J ends lost 0 bases and 5 bases respectively, with 14 bases between them. CDR1 is SGDLS, CDR2 YYNGEE, per germline. The CDR3 region has the DNA TGTGCCAGCAGCGTAGCTCCGCTACCTCCGGAGACCCAGTACTTC. This encodes CASSVAPLPPETQYF.

CDR3 in DNA: TGTGCCAGCAGTCGGACAGGGGGCTCCTCACCCCTCCACTTT. It translates to CASSRTGGSSPLHF. The rearrangement links TRBV12-3 or TRBV12-4 to TRBJ1-6; 11 nucleotides match TRBD1. The trim removed 5 bases at V and 10 bases at J, leaving 4 bases unmatched. CDR3 size: 14 residues.

V is TRBV10-1 and J is TRBJ2-1, with 8 bases matching TRBD1. The CDR3 has 14 residues. Germline trimming cut 0 bases from V and 5 bases from J; bases unmatched to any gene: 0. The V gene's germline CDR1 is WNHNN and CDR2 SYGVQD (reference sequence). CDR3 sequence: CASSESDRDNEQFF. CDR3 in DNA: TGCGCCAGCAGTGAGTCGGACAGGGACAATGAGCAGTTCTTC.

V gene TRBV5-1 combines with J gene TRBJ1-4; 7 positions match TRBD1. This CDR3 spans 15 amino acids. With 4 bases clipped from V and 0 bases from J, the junction kept 3 bases outside the gene matches. The germline V gene encodes CDR1 SGHRS and CDR2 YFSETQ. In DNA, the CDR3 is TGCGCCAGCAGCCCGACAGGGACAACTAATGAAAAACTGTTTTTT. The encoded protein is CASSPTGTTNEKLFF.

This clonotype has only a few counts. This rearrangement joins TRBV12-3 or TRBV12-4 to TRBJ2-2; D might be TRBD1 (6 bases). With 8 bases removed from V and 1 base from J, the gap between germline ends came to 8 bases. The CDR3 consists of 13 residues. This CDR3 reads CASGDKNTGELFF. Written as DNA, the CDR3 is TGTGCCAGCGGGGACAAGAACACCGGGGAGCTGTTTTTT.

This clonotype came up a few times. The J gene is TRBJ1-1, the V gene TRBV3-1, with D possibly matching TRBD1 (5 bases). V was shortened by 8 bases and J by 4 bases, with 11 bases between the two germline ends. Germline lookup yields CDR1 LGHDT and CDR2 YNNKEL (reference sequence). The CDR3 covers 12 residues. The chain's CDR3 is CASHGGSTEAFF. DNA of the CDR3: TGTGCCAGCCACGGGGGTTCCACTGAAGCTTTCTTT. Filled out from reference TRBV3-1 and TRBJ1-1, the complete variable domain reads DTAVSQTPKYLVTQMGNDKSIKCEQNLGHDTMYWYKQDSKKFLKIMFSYNNKELIINETVPNRFSPKSPDKAHLNLHINSLELGDSAVYFCASHGGSTEAFFGQGTRLTVV.

As concerns this clonotype: Since a much larger clone is just one base distant, this may be a read error. This chain connects TRBV12-3 or TRBV12-4 to TRBJ1-2; the D is unclear. The length of the CDR3 is 13 residues. The CDR3 DNA sequence: TGTGCCAGCAGTTTAGCGGGCAGCTATGGCCACACCTTC. Amino acids: CASSLAGSYGHTF.

V is TRBV6-5 and J is TRBJ2-1, with 8 bases that match TRBD2. Germline CDR1 and CDR2: MNHEY and SVGAGI. The CDR3 spans 17 residues. The ends lost 0 bases at V and 5 bases at J; junction bases unmatched: 9. Here the CDR3 DNA reads TGTGCCAGCAGTTACTCGACTGTAGCGGGAAGGCACAATGAGCAGTTCTTC. As protein: CASSYSTVAGRHNEQFF.

This clonotype was recorded a few times. V gene TRBV4-1 combines with J gene TRBJ1-2; tentative D call: TRBD1 (6 bases). The ends were cut back, 0 bases at V and 8 bases at J, with 16 bases in the middle. The CDR3 has 15 amino acids. Per the germline V gene, CDR1 is MGHRA and CDR2 is YSYEKL. CDR3 in DNA: TGCGCCAGCAGCCAAGATTTGACAGGTCCATGGGGCTACACCTTC. Amino acids: CASSQDLTGPWGYTF.

The CDR3 here is CASSRRSGTGNSPLHF. In nucleotides, the CDR3 is TGTGCCAGCAGCCGCCGATCCGGGACGGGAAATTCACCCCTCCACTTT. This chain links TRBV6-5 with TRBJ1-6; D perhaps matches TRBD1 (5 bases). CDR1 and CDR2 from the germline V gene are MNHEY and SVGAGI. Trimming cost V 6 bases and J 7 bases, with 19 bases left between them. The CDR3 is made up of 16 amino acids.

This chain uses TRBV18 with TRBJ2-7; D remains unclear. The V end was cut by 3 bases, the J end by 2 bases, with 14 bases between. CDR1 and CDR2 from the germline V gene are KGHSH and LQKENI. This CDR3 region has 15 residues. The CDR3 region has the DNA TGTGCCAGCTCACCCTCCCTAGGCACCACCTACGAGCAGTACTTC. This gives the protein CASSPSLGTTYEQYF.

Comment on this clonotype: A read error may account for a junction end that differs from germline. This sequence joins TRBV20-1 and TRBJ2-3; no clear D. Germline V lookup: CDR1 DFQATT, CDR2 SNEGSKA (reference sequence). The CDR3 extends over 12 amino acids. Here the CDR3 DNA reads TGCTGTGCTGCCCCACGCACAGATACGCAGTATTTT. Amino acid sequence: CCAAPRTDTQYF.

This clonotype was counted between two and nine times. This chain uses TRBV5-4 with TRBJ2-5, with D perhaps TRBD2 (6 bases). V was cut by 0 bases and J by 9 bases, with 12 bases left in between. CDR1 and CDR2 from the germline V gene are SGHNT and YYREEE (reference sequence). This CDR3 has 13 residues. CDR3 sequence: CASSLGLDVAQYF. CDR3 DNA: TGTGCCAGCAGCTTGGGACTAGATGTGGCCCAGTACTTC. Together with reference TRBV5-4 and TRBJ2-5, the CDR3 gives the full variable domain: ETGVTQSPTHLIKTRGQQVTLRCSSQSGHNTVSWYQQALGQGPQFIFQYYREEENGRGNFPPRFSGLQFPNYSSELNVNALELDDSALYLCASSLGLDVAQYFGPGTRLLVL.